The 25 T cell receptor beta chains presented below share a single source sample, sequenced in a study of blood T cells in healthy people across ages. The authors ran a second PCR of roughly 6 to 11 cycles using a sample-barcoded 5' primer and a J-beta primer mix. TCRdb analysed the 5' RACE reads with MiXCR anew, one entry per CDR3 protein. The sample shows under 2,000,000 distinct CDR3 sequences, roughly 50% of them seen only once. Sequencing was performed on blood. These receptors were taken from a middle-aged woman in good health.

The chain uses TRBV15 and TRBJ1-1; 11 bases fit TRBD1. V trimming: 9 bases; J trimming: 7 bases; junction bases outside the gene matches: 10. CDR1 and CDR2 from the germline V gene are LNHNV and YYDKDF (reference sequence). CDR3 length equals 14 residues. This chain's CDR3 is CATRTGGESDEAFF. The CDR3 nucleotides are TGTGCCACTAGGACAGGGGGCGAGTCGGATGAAGCTTTCTTT.

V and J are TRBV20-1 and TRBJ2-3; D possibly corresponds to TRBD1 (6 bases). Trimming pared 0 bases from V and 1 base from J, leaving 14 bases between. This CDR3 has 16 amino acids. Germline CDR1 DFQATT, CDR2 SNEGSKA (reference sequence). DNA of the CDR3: TGCAGTGCTAGAGATATGTGGGGGCTACGCACAGATACGCAGTATTTT. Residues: CSARDMWGLRTDTQYF.

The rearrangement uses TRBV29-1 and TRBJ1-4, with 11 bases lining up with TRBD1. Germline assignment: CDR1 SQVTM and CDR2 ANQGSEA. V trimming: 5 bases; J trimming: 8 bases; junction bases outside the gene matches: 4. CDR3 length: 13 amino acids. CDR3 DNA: TGCAGCGTTCGGACAGGGGGCCGGGAAAAACTGTTTTTT. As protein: CSVRTGGREKLFF.

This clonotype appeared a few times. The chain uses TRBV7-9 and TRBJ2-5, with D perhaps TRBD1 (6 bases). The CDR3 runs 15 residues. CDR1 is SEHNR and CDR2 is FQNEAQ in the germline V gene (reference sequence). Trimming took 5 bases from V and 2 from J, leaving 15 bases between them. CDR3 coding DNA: TGTGCCAGCAGCGCCGGGGACACCATACAAGAGACCCAGTACTTC. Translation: CASSAGDTIQETQYF.

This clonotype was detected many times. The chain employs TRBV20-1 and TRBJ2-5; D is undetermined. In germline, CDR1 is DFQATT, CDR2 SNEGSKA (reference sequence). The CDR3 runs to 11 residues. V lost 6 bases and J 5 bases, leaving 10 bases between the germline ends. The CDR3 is CSATTGETQYF. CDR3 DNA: TGCAGTGCCACCACCGGGGAGACCCAGTACTTC.

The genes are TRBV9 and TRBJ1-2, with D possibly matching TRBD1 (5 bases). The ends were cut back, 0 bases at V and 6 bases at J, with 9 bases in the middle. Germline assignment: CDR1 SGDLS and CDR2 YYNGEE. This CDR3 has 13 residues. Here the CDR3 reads CASSVEGQNGYTF. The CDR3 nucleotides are TGTGCCAGCAGCGTAGAGGGGCAGAATGGCTACACCTTC.

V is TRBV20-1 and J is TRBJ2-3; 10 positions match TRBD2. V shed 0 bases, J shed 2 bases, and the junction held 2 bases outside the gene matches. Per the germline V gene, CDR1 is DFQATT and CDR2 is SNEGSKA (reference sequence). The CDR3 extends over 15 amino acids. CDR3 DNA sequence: TGCAGTGCTAGAGAGACTAGCGGGTACACAGATACGCAGTATTTT. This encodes CSARETSGYTDTQYF.

The CDR3 DNA reads TGTGCCAGCAGCGCCGACAGGCGGGACTATGGCTACACCTTC. It specifies CASSADRRDYGYTF. The chain joins TRBV5-6 to TRBJ1-2, with D possibly matching TRBD1 (6 bases). The length of the CDR3 is 14 residues. The V end was cut by 4 bases, the J end by 3 bases, with 13 bases between. Germline V gene lookup returns CDR1 SGHDT and CDR2 YYEEEE.

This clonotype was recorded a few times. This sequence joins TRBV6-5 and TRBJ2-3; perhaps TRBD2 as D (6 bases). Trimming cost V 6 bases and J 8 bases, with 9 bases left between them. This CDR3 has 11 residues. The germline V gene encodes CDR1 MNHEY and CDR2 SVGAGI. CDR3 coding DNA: TGTGCCAGCAGGACTAGTAGTACGCAGTATTTT. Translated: CASRTSSTQYF.

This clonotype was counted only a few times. CDR3 nucleotide sequence: TGTGCCAGCAGCCCCGATGGGCCGGGGGGCTCCTACAATGAGCAGTTCTTC. Its protein product is CASSPDGPGGSYNEQFF. This chain connects TRBV5-6 to TRBJ2-1; TRBD2 aligns across 7 bases. The ends lost 4 bases at V and 0 bases at J; junction bases unmatched: 10. CDR1 and CDR2 from the germline V gene are SGHDT and YYEEEE. The CDR3 sequence is 17 residues long.

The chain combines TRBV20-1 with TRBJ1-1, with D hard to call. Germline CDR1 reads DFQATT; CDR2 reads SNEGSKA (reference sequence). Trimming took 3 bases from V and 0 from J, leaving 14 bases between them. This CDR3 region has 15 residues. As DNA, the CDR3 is TGCAGTGCTAGTAGGAGGGCCGGAATGAACACTGAAGCTTTCTTT. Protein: CSASRRAGMNTEAFF.

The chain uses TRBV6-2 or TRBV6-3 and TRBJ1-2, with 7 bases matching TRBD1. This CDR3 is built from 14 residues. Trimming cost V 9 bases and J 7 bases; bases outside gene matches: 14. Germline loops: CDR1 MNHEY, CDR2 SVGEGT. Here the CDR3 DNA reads TGTGCCAGTAGCAGCGGGACAGTTCTTCGTGGCTACACCTTC. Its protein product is CASSSGTVLRGYTF.

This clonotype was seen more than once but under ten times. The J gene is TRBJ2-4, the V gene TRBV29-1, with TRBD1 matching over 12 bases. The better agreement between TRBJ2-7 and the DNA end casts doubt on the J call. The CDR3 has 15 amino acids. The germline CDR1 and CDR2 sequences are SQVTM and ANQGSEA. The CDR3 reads CSVERPGTGGVEQYF. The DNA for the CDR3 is TGCAGCGTTGAGAGACCCGGGACAGGGGGCGTCGAGCAGTACTTC.

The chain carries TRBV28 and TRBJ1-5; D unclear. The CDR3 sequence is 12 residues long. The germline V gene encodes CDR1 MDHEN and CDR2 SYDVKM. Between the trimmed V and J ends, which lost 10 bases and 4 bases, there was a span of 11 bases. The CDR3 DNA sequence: TGTGCCACCAGATTGGGGAATCAGCCCCAGCATTTT. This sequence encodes CATRLGNQPQHF. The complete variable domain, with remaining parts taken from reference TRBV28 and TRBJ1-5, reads DVKVTQSSRYLVKRTGEKVFLECVQDMDHENMFWYRQDPGLGLRLIYFSYDVKMKEKGDIPEGYSVSREKKERFSLILESASTNQTSMYLCATRLGNQPQHFGDGTRLSIL.

The CDR3 region has the DNA TGTGCCAGCAGCTTAGGGGGCCCGGGAGGGGCCAACGTCCTGACTTTC. Protein product: CASSLGGPGGANVLTF. The chain links TRBV7-9 to TRBJ2-6; D may be TRBD1 or TRBD2 (5 bases each). Germline V lookup: CDR1 SEHNR, CDR2 FQNEAQ (reference sequence). The CDR3 runs 16 residues. Trimming stripped 1 base from V and 4 bases from J, with 11 bases between.

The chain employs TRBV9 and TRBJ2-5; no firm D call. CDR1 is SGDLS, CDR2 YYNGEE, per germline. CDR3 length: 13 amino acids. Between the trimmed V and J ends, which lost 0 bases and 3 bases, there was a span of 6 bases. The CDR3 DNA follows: TGTGCCAGCAGCGTAGACCCAGAAGAGACCCAGTACTTC. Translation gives CASSVDPEETQYF.

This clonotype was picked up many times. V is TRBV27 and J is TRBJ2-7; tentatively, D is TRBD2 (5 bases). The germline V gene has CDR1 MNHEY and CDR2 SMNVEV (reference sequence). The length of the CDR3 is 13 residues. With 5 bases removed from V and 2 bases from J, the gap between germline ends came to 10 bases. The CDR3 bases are TGTGCCAGCAGTAAAAGCGGCACCTACGAGCAGTACTTC. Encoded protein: CASSKSGTYEQYF.

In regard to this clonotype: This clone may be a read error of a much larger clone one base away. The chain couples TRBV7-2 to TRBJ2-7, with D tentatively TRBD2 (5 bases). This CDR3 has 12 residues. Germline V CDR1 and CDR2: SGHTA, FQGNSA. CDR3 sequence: CAGSTSGYEQYF. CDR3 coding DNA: TGTGCCGGCAGTACCAGCGGCTACGAGCAGTACTTC.

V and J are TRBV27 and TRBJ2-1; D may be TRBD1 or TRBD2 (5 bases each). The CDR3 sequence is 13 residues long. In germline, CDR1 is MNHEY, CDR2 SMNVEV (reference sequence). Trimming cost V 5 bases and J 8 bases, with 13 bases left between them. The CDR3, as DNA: TGTGCCAGCAGTGTATTGAGGGGCGATGAGCAGTTCTTC. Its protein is CASSVLRGDEQFF.

For the CDR3, the DNA is TGTGCCAGCAGCCAAGATCCGCACAATGAGCAGTTCTTC. Amino acids: CASSQDPHNEQFF. V gene TRBV4-2 combines with J gene TRBJ2-1; D is undetermined. Trimming shortened V by 0 bases and J by 5 bases, and 5 bases separated the two germline ends. Germline V gene lookup returns CDR1 LGHNA and CDR2 YNFKEQ. The CDR3 extends over 13 amino acids.

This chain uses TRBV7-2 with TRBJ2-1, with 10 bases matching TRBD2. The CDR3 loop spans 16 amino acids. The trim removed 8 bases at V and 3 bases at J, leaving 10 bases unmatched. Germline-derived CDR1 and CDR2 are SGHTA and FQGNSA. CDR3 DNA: TGTGCCAGCCGGGGAGAAAGCGGGGGGGTCTACAATGAGCAGTTCTTC. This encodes CASRGESGGVYNEQFF.

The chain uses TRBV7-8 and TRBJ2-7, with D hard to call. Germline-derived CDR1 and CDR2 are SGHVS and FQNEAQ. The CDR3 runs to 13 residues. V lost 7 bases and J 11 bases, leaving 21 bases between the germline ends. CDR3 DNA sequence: TGTGCCAGCAACGCCCCGGACCAAGAGACCGAGTACTTC. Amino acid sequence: CASNAPDQETEYF.

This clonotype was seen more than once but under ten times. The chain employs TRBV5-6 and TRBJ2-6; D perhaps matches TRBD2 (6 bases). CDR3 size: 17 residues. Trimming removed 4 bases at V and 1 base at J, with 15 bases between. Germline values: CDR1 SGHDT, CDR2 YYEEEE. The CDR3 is CASSRIAVGSGANVLTF. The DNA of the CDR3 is TGTGCCAGCAGCAGGATAGCGGTCGGGTCTGGGGCCAACGTCCTGACTTTC.

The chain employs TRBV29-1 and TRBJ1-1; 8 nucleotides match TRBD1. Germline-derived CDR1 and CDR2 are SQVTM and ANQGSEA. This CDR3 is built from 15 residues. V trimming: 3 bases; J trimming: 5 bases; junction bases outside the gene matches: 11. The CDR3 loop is CSVDRTGSRSTEAFF. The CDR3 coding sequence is TGCAGCGTTGACCGGACAGGGAGCCGTTCGACTGAAGCTTTCTTT.

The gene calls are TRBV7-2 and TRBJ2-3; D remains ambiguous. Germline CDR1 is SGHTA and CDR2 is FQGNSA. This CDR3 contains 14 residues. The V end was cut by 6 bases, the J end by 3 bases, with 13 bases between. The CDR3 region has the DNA TGTGCCAGCAGGGATCTCGGCCGTACAGATACGCAGTATTTT. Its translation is CASRDLGRTDTQYF.